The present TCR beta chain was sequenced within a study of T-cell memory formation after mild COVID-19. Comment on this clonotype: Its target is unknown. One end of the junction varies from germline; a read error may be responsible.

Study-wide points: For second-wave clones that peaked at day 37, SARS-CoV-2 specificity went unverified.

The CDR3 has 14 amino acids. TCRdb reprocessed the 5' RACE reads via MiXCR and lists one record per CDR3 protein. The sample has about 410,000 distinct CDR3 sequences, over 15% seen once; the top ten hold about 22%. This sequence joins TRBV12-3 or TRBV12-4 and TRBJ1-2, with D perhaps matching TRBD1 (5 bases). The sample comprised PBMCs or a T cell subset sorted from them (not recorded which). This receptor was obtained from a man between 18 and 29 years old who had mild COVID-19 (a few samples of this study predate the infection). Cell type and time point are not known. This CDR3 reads CAISSQGFGYGYTF. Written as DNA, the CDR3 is TGTGCCATCAGTTCTCAGGGATTTGGCTATGGCTACACCTTC.